This is a list of T cell receptor beta chains from one sample in a study of cytomegalovirus exposure and HLA in healthy donors. Measured with immunoSEQ multiplex PCR; TCRdb has only the in-frame clones, and not every one. The sample comprises fewer than 200,000 clones, 80% to 90% of which are singletons, and approximately 1.6% rests with the top ten. The sequenced sample consisted of PBMCs. These receptors were obtained from a man aged 35-49 years in good health and CMV-seropositive. Each CDR3 is given with its conserved first and last residue. Fields, in order: clone size, V gene, D gene, CDR3 length, J gene, CDR3 protein, CDR3 DNA. The D gene is left open where the match is weak. Size is omitted from some rows. Given values are once, few, many or a class for expanded clones.

NA	TRBV7-9	TRBD2	13	TRBJ2-3	CASRLAGVDTQYF	TGTGCCAGCAGGTTAGCGGGAGTGGATACGCAGTATTTT
NA	TRBV6-1	NA	18	TRBJ1-1	CASSEALERGRLNTEAFF	TGTGCCAGCAGTGAAGCTCTCGAAAGGGGCAGGTTGAACACTGAAGCTTTCTTT
NA	TRBV21-1	NA	15	TRBJ2-7	CASSMGLAESGEQYF	TGTGCCAGCAGCATGGGACTAGCGGAATCAGGAGAGCAGTACTTC
NA	TRBV18	NA	15	TRBJ1-5	CASSLGQTFNQPQHF	TGTGCCAGCTCACTCGGACAGACCTTCAATCAGCCCCAGCATTTT
NA	TRBV5-1	TRBD1	14	TRBJ2-5	CASSFGTGGETQYF	TGCGCCAGCAGCTTCGGGACAGGGGGAGAGACCCAGTACTTC
NA	TRBV29-1	TRBD2	15	TRBJ2-2	CSVHAGGLDTGGLFF	TGCAGCGTTCACGCGGGGGGGTTGGACACCGGGGGGCTGTTTTTT
NA	TRBV18	TRBD1	16	TRBJ1-5	CASSSGQGGGNQPQHF	TGTGCCAGCTCATCGGGACAGGGAGGCGGCAATCAGCCCCAGCATTTT
NA	TRBV9	TRBD1	15	TRBJ2-2	CASSPRTGLMGELFF	TGTGCCAGCAGCCCCCGGACAGGGTTAATGGGGGAGCTGTTTTTT
NA	TRBV7-6	TRBD2	17	TRBJ2-5	CASSLELAGGPGETQYF	TGTGCCAGCAGCTTAGAACTAGCGGGAGGGCCGGGAGAGACCCAGTACTTC
NA	TRBV6-5	TRBD1	14	TRBJ1-5	CASKGQGRYQPQHF	TGTGCCAGCAAGGGACAGGGCAGGTATCAGCCCCAGCATTTT
NA	TRBV10-3	TRBD2	15	TRBJ2-5	CAISESRGARETQYF	TGTGCCATCAGTGAGTCGCGGGGGGCGCGAGAGACCCAGTACTTC
NA	TRBV6-5	NA	13	TRBJ1-2	CASSSSDSRGYTF	TGTGCCAGCAGTTCCTCTGACAGCCGCGGCTACACCTTC
once	TRBV25-1	NA	13	TRBJ1-3	CASSESGGNTIYF	TGTGCCAGCAGTGAATCGGGAGGAAACACCATATATTTT
NA	TRBV9	TRBD1	15	TRBJ2-7	CASSLLGQGRDEQYF	TGTGCCAGCAGTCTCCTAGGACAGGGGAGGGACGAGCAGTACTTC
NA	TRBV11-3	TRBD1	18	TRBJ1-1	CASSTKRLRQGARIEAFF	TGTGCCAGCAGCACCAAGCGCCTCAGACAGGGGGCGCGTATTGAAGCTTTCTTT
few	TRBV29-1	TRBD1	13	TRBJ1-2	CSVGTGWGGGYTF	TGCAGCGTCGGGACAGGGTGGGGTGGGGGCTACACCTTC
few	TRBV7-2	NA	12	TRBJ2-3	CASSQTGFTQYF	TGTGCCAGCAGCCAGACGGGATTTACGCAGTATTTT
few	TRBV28	NA	15	TRBJ1-5	CASSFLQGLNQPQHF	TGTGCCAGCAGTTTTCTGCAGGGACTCAATCAGCCCCAGCATTTT
NA	TRBV7-9	NA	18	TRBJ1-6	CASSLAEGRSSYNSPLHF	TGTGCCAGCAGCTTAGCGGAGGGGAGGAGCTCCTATAATTCACCCCTCCACTTT
few	TRBV9	NA	14	TRBJ2-3	CASSVQGSTDTQYF	TGTGCCAGCAGCGTTCAGGGTAGCACAGATACGCAGTATTTT
NA	TRBV5-6	NA	13	TRBJ2-3	CASSSISTDTQYF	TGTGCCAGCAGCTCTATTAGCACAGATACGCAGTATTTT
NA	TRBV18	TRBD2	16	TRBJ2-1	CASSPRRASGNDEQFF	TGTGCCAGCTCACCTCGGAGGGCTAGCGGGAATGATGAGCAGTTCTTC
NA	TRBV2	NA	14	TRBJ2-4	CASSERAGRNIQYF	TGTGCCAGCAGTGAAAGGGCAGGGCGAAACATTCAGTACTTC
once	TRBV28	NA	16	TRBJ2-1	CASSTYREFSYNEQFF	TGTGCCAGCAGTACCTACCGAGAGTTCTCCTACAATGAGCAGTTCTTC
NA	TRBV18	TRBD1	15	TRBJ2-7	CASSPTTGGSYEQYF	TGTGCCAGCTCACCGACGACAGGGGGCTCCTACGAGCAGTACTTC
large	TRBV6-1	TRBD2	15	TRBJ2-1	CASSEVAGGVDEQFF	TGTGCCAGCAGTGAAGTTGCGGGAGGGGTCGATGAGCAGTTCTTC
NA	TRBV7-9	NA	16	TRBJ2-6	CASSPPSGAGANVLTF	TGTGCCAGCAGTCCACCTTCGGGGGCTGGGGCCAACGTCCTGACTTTC
NA	TRBV5-1	NA	14	TRBJ2-1	CASSFEGRYNEQFF	TGCGCCAGCAGCTTCGAGGGTCGCTACAATGAGCAGTTCTTC
NA	TRBV19	TRBD2	16	TRBJ2-1	CASSIVGGSAYNEQFF	TGTGCCAGTAGTATAGTAGGCGGGAGCGCCTACAATGAGCAGTTCTTC
NA	TRBV7-6	NA	16	TRBJ2-7	CASSLAPGGSSYEQYF	TGTGCCAGCAGCTTAGCGCCCGGAGGAAGCTCCTACGAGCAGTACTTC
NA	TRBV4-3	TRBD2	16	TRBJ2-2	CASSQGLAGVGGELFF	TGCGCCAGCAGCCAAGGACTAGCGGGAGTAGGCGGGGAGCTGTTTTTT
NA	TRBV9	TRBD1	13	TRBJ2-4	CASSNGQGAPSNF	TGTGCCAGCAGCAACGGACAGGGGGCCCCTTCGAACTTC
NA	TRBV18	TRBD1	17	TRBJ2-1	CASSPLGQGSRANEQFF	TGTGCCAGCTCACCACTCGGACAGGGTAGTCGTGCCAATGAGCAGTTCTTC
NA	TRBV5-1	TRBD2	14	TRBJ2-7	CASSLGTSVYEQYF	TGCGCCAGCAGCTTGGGGACTAGCGTTTACGAGCAGTACTTC
NA	TRBV7-8	TRBD1	17	TRBJ2-1	CASSSLFGTGKFNEQFF	TGTGCCAGCAGCTCGCTCTTCGGGACAGGGAAATTCAATGAGCAGTTCTTC
NA	TRBV7-9	TRBD1	15	TRBJ1-1	CASRTGTGGASEAFF	TGTGCCAGCCGAACAGGGACAGGGGGCGCTTCTGAAGCTTTCTTT
NA	TRBV30	NA	15	TRBJ1-1	CAWSVWGGPSTEAFF	TGTGCCTGGAGTGTATGGGGAGGACCGAGCACTGAAGCTTTCTTT
NA	TRBV4-3	TRBD2	18	TRBJ2-1	CASSQDPAGGSSYNEQFF	TGCGCCAGCAGCCAAGATCCGGCGGGAGGCAGCTCCTACAATGAGCAGTTCTTC
NA	TRBV5-1	TRBD2	17	TRBJ2-1	CASSPRGLAGSYNEQFF	TGCGCCAGCAGCCCACGGGGACTAGCGGGCTCCTACAATGAGCAGTTCTTC
NA	TRBV30	NA	13	TRBJ1-1	CASQQGGDTEAFF	TGTGCATCCCAGCAAGGGGGTGACACTGAAGCTTTCTTT
NA	TRBV5-1	NA	13	TRBJ1-2	CASSASGSYVYTF	TGCGCCAGCAGCGCCTCTGGGAGCTATGTCTACACCTTC